A selection of T cell receptor beta chains follows, all from one sample in a study of cytomegalovirus exposure and HLA in healthy donors. Using immunoSEQ multiplex PCR, the repertoire was profiled, and TCRdb retains in-frame clones only, with some absent. The sample holds 150,000 to 200,000 clones, roughly four fifths seen once. Material: PBMCs. These receptor sequences come from a man aged 18 to 30 in good health and CMV-seronegative. Both conserved end residues are part of each CDR3. A D gene is named only where the DNA matches it firmly. Size tells how often a clone was seen (once, few, many) or the class of an expanded clone, and some rows leave it out.

clone_size j_call d_call v_call cdr3_aa cdr3_nt
. TRBJ2-7 TRBD2 TRBV11-2 CASSPAVSGDDEQYF TGTGCCAGCAGCCCAGCCGTCAGCGGGGACGACGAGCAGTACTTC
. TRBJ1-2 TRBD1 TRBV11-2 CASSLAGGQGDGYTF TGTGCCAGCAGCTTAGCAGGAGGACAGGGGGATGGCTACACCTTC
. TRBJ2-1 TRBD1 TRBV6-1 CASSELTGGGNEQFF TGTGCCAGCAGTGAACTGACAGGGGGCGGAAATGAGCAGTTCTTC
. TRBJ2-2 . TRBV10-3 CAINAGSSTGELFF TGTGCCATCAACGCAGGGTCTAGTACCGGGGAGCTGTTTTTT
few TRBJ2-5 . TRBV30 CAWSVVTPQETQYF TGTGCCTGGAGTGTAGTAACACCCCAAGAGACCCAGTACTTC
few TRBJ2-2 . TRBV10-1 CASSPYSGELFF TGCGCCAGCAGCCCGTATTCCGGGGAGCTGTTTTTT
. TRBJ1-4 . TRBV6-6 CASSWTASTNEKLFF TGTGCCAGCAGTTGGACAGCTTCAACTAATGAAAAACTGTTTTTT
few TRBJ2-5 TRBD1 TRBV7-6 CASSPGTGDQETQYF TGTGCCAGCAGCCCCGGGACAGGGGACCAAGAGACCCAGTACTTC
. TRBJ2-7 . TRBV30 CAWSPSRAYEQYF TGTGCCTGGAGTCCCTCCAGGGCCTACGAGCAGTACTTC
. TRBJ1-1 . TRBV19 CASSQQGLTEAFF TGTGCCAGTAGCCAGCAGGGGCTTACTGAAGCTTTCTTT
. TRBJ1-1 . TRBV7-8 CASSLGTANEAFF TGTGCCAGCAGCTTAGGGACAGCAAATGAAGCTTTCTTT
. TRBJ2-7 TRBD2 TRBV28 CASSPAGDHEQYF TGTGCCAGCAGCCCAGCGGGAGACCACGAGCAGTACTTC
. TRBJ1-1 . TRBV20-1 CSARLVTEAFF TGCAGTGCTAGACTCGTCACTGAAGCTTTCTTT
. TRBJ2-7 TRBD1 TRBV5-4 CASNLQGGYEQYF TGTGCCAGCAACTTACAGGGGGGTTACGAGCAGTACTTC
. TRBJ2-3 TRBD2 TRBV18 CASSPAGVVADTQYF TGTGCCAGCTCACCAGCGGGAGTCGTTGCAGATACGCAGTATTTT
. TRBJ2-7 . TRBV19 CASSISAGVAYEQYF TGTGCCAGTAGTATCTCGGCAGGGGTGGCCTACGAGCAGTACTTC
. TRBJ2-7 TRBD1 TRBV4-3 CASSQLPGGYEQYF TGCGCCAGCAGCCAACTCCCAGGGGGTTACGAGCAGTACTTC
. TRBJ1-1 TRBD1 TRBV13 CASSLGGQGDTEAFF TGTGCCAGCAGCTTAGGGGGACAGGGAGACACTGAAGCTTTCTTT
once TRBJ2-1 TRBD2 TRBV27 CASTIGTSGNNEQFF TGTGCCAGCACCATAGGGACTAGCGGGAACAATGAGCAGTTCTTC
. TRBJ2-7 . TRBV2 CASSTSDISYEQYF .
few TRBJ2-7 TRBD1 TRBV28 CASSLSSRGGADEQYF TGTGCCAGCAGTTTAAGTAGTCGAGGGGGCGCAGACGAGCAGTACTTC
few TRBJ1-1 TRBD1 TRBV19 CASSLDRSEAFF TGTGCCAGTAGTTTGGACAGGAGTGAAGCTTTCTTT
. TRBJ2-2 TRBD2 TRBV7-9 CASSSLAGGNTGELFF TGTGCCAGCAGTTCTCTAGCGGGAGGTAACACCGGGGAGCTGTTTTTT
few TRBJ2-1 TRBD2 TRBV18 CASSRTSGTMGFF TGTGCCAGCTCTCGGACTAGCGGCACCATGGGGTTCTTC
. TRBJ2-3 . TRBV1 CTSSQEALAGRPYSTDTQYF TGCACCAGCAGCCAAGAAGCTTTAGCGGGGCGGCCCTATAGCACAGATACGCAGTATTTT
. TRBJ2-5 . TRBV9 CASSSSTGVETQYF TGTGCCAGCAGCTCTAGTACGGGGGTAGAGACCCAGTACTTC
. TRBJ2-3 . TRBV7-6 CASSHAADTQYF TGTGCCAGCAGCCATGCGGCAGATACGCAGTATTTT
. TRBJ2-7 TRBD1 TRBV4-2 CASSPPGQGIDEQYF TGTGCCAGCAGCCCCCCCGGACAGGGAATAGACGAGCAGTACTTC
. TRBJ2-5 TRBD2 TRBV4-3 CASSNGGWAPQETQYF TGCGCCAGCAGCAACGGGGGGTGGGCCCCCCAAGAGACCCAGTACTTC
. TRBJ1-2 . TRBV9 CASSVDVRRGFSYTF TGTGCCAGCAGCGTGGACGTTAGGCGGGGATTCAGCTACACCTTC
. TRBJ2-5 TRBD2 TRBV7-9 CASSLTRGTSGEAQYF TGTGCCAGCAGCTTAACCAGAGGGACTAGCGGGGAGGCCCAGTACTTC
. TRBJ1-6 . TRBV4-3 CASSQSNRDSPLHF TGCGCCAGCAGCCAATCCAACAGGGATTCACCCCTCCACTTT
. TRBJ2-5 TRBD1 TRBV7-2 CASSQGQQETQYF TGTGCCAGCAGCCAGGGACAGCAAGAGACCCAGTACTTC
. TRBJ2-3 . TRBV7-9 CASRTDSSTDTQYF TGTGCCAGCAGGACGGACAGCAGCACAGATACGCAGTATTTT